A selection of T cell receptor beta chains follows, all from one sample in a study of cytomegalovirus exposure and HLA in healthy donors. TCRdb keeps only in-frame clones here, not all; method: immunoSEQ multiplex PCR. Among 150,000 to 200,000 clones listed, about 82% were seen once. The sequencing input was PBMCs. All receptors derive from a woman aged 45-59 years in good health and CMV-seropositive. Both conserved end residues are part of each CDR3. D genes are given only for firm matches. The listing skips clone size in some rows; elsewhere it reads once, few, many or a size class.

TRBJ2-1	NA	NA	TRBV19	TGTGCCAGTAGCATTACGGGCGGGCCATCCTACAATGAGCAGTTCTTC	CASSITGGPSYNEQFF
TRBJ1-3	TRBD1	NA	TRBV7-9	TGTGCCAGCAGCTTTAACGACAGGGGGACTGGAAACACCATATATTTT	CASSFNDRGTGNTIYF
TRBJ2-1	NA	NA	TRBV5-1	TGCGCCAGCAGCTTGGAACCCCATCCGAGCTCCTACAATGAGCAGTTCTTC	CASSLEPHPSSYNEQFF
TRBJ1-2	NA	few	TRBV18	TGTGCCAGCTCACCGGACAGTAACTATGGCTACACCTTC	CASSPDSNYGYTF
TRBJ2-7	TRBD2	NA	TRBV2	TGTGCCAGCAGCGCCTGGGACAGAAAAACCCCTAGCGGGACTACCTACGAGCAGTACTTC	CASSAWDRKTPSGTTYEQYF
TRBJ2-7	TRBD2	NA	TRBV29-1	TGCAGCGTTGATCACCAGGGACTAGGCGAGCAGTACTTC	CSVDHQGLGEQYF
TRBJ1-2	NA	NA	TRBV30	TGTGCCTGGAGCGTGGGGGGTAGCTATGGCTACACCTTC	CAWSVGGSYGYTF
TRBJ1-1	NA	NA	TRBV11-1	TGTGCCAGCAGCCGCAGTGGGGCCACTGAAGCTTTCTTT	CASSRSGATEAFF
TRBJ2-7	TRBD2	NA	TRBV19	TGTGCCAGTACCCGGGGGAGCGGGGAGAGAGAGCAGTACTTC	CASTRGSGEREQYF
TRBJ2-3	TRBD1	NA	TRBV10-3	TGTGCCATCAGTGAACAGCAGGGGGCAACAGATACGCAGTATTTT	CAISEQQGATDTQYF
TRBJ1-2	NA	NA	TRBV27	TGTGCCAGCAGTTTCGAAAGGGGACTTATCTATGGCTACACCTTC	CASSFERGLIYGYTF
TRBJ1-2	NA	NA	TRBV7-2	TGTGCCAGCAGCTTAACGTGGGCCGGGGAGGGCTACACCTTC	CASSLTWAGEGYTF
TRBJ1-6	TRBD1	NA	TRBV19	TGTGCCAGTAAAAATCTGGGACAGGCGGATTCACCCCTCCACTTT	CASKNLGQADSPLHF
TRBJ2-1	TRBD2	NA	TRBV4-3	TGCGCCAGCAGCCAGCAGACTAGCGGGAGGCATGAGCAGTTCTTC	CASSQQTSGRHEQFF
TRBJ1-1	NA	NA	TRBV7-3	TGTGCCAGCACCGACCAGGGAACCCTCACTGAAGCTTTCTTT	CASTDQGTLTEAFF
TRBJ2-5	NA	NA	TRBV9	TGTGCCAGCAGCGCAGGCGTCGGAGAGACCCAGTACTTC	CASSAGVGETQYF
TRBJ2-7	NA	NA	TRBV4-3	TGCGCCAGCAGCCAAAGTTTGGGGGGAATCCGGGCCCCGAAGGACGAGCAGTACTTC	CASSQSLGGIRAPKDEQYF
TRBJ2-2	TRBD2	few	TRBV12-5	TGTGCTAGTGTCGGGGGGGGCAGAAACACCGGGGAGCTGTTTTTT	CASVGGGRNTGELFF
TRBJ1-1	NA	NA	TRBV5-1	TGCGCCAGCAGCTTGGCCTCGGGGGGGTCATTGAACACTGAAGCTTTCTTT	CASSLASGGSLNTEAFF
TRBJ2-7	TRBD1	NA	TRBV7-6	TGTGCCAGCAGCAAACTTACGGGACAGGGGAAATACGAGCAGTACTTC	CASSKLTGQGKYEQYF
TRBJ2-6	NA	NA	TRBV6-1	TGTGCCAGCAGTGACGCAGGGCTCCCCTCTGGGGCCAACGTCCTGACTTTC	CASSDAGLPSGANVLTF
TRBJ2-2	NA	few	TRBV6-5	TGTGCCAGCAGTCCCCTCGGGACCGGGGAGCTGTTTTTT	CASSPLGTGELFF
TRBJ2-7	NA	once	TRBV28	TGTGCCAGCAGTTTAGGCGGGAACTCCTACGAGCAGTACTTC	CASSLGGNSYEQYF
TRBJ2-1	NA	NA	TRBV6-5	TGTGCCAGCAGCCGCGGGACGGTCAATGAGCAGTTCTTC	CASSRGTVNEQFF
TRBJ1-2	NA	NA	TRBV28	TGTGCCAGCAGTTCGGTCGTCTATGGCTACACCTTC	CASSSVVYGYTF
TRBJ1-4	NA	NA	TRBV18	TGTGCCAGCTCACAACGGACAGCCGGGAATGAAAAACTGTTTTTT	CASSQRTAGNEKLFF
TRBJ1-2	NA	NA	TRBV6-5	TGTGCCAGCAGTTACGGACAGAGTTATGGCTACACCTTC	CASSYGQSYGYTF
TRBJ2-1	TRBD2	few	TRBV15	TGTGCCACCAGCAGAGACCGGACTAGCGGCAATGAGCAGTTCTTC	CATSRDRTSGNEQFF
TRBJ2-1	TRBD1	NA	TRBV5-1	TGCGCCAGCAGCTCCGGGACAGGGTCCCATGAGCAGTTCTTC	CASSSGTGSHEQFF
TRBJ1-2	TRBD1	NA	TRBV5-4	TGTGCCAGCAGCTTGGAGGGGGACAGGGCTAGGATTAGGTATGGCTACACCTTC	CASSLEGDRARIRYGYTF
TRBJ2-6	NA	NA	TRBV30	TGTGCCTGGAGGACTTCTGGGGCCAACGTCCTGACTTTC	CAWRTSGANVLTF
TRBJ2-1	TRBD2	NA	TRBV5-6	TGTGCCAGCAGCGGGACTAGCGGGATTAGCTCCTACAATGAGCAGTTCTTC	CASSGTSGISSYNEQFF
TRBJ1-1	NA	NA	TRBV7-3	TGTGCCAGCAGCGCCCAGGGGAACACTGAAGCTTTCTTT	CASSAQGNTEAFF
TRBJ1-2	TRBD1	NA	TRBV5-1	TGCGCCAGCAGCTTGGAGGGACAGGGATTGAACGGCTACACCTTC	CASSLEGQGLNGYTF
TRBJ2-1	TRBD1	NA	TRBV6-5	TGTGCCAGCAGGACCGTACAGGGGAGCGAGCAGTTCTTC	CASRTVQGSEQFF
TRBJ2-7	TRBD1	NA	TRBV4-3	TGCGCCAGCAGTCAAATGACAGGGGGCTCCTACGAGCAGTACTTC	CASSQMTGGSYEQYF
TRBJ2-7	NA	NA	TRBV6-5	TGTGCCAGCAGTTACGGACTCCGGATTGCAGAGCAGTACTTC	CASSYGLRIAEQYF
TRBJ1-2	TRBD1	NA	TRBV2	TGTGCCAGCAGTGAAGCCGCAGGGGGTGTCTCTAACTATGGCTACACCTTC	CASSEAAGGVSNYGYTF